These T cell receptor beta chains were read from a single sample in a study of yellow fever vaccine responses in identical twins. TCRdb processed the RT-PCR reads anew with MiXCR; each CDR3 protein has one entry. The sample carries about 1,300 distinct CDR3 sequences, around 6.1% recorded once. The sample was T cells from blood (PBMCs), unsorted or a sorted subset (not recorded which), taken before or after yellow fever vaccination (not recorded which). The origin of the receptors is a woman between 18 and 29 years old who received the yellow fever vaccine. Both conserved end residues are part of each CDR3. D genes are given only for firm matches. Not every row has a clone size; where given, it reads once, few, many or a size class.

d_gene,j_gene,v_gene,abundance,CDR3aa,CDR3nt
NA,TRBJ2-1,TRBV4-2,large,CASSQAEGGVLYNEQFF,TGTGCCAGCAGCCAAGCCGAGGGGGGAGTTCTCTACAATGAGCAGTTCTTC
TRBD1,TRBJ1-1,TRBV20-1,medium-sized,CSARDPTGYATEAFF,TGCAGTGCTAGAGACCCGACAGGGTACGCCACTGAAGCTTTCTTT
NA,TRBJ2-7,TRBV2,few,CASSVAVAAYEQYF,TGTGCCAGCAGTGTCGCGGTGGCCGCCTACGAGCAGTACTTC
TRBD1,TRBJ2-7,TRBV11-1,NA,CASSLVQTGKFIDEQYF,TGTGCCAGCAGCTTAGTCCAGACAGGGAAATTTATCGACGAGCAGTACTTC
TRBD2,TRBJ2-1,TRBV11-2,NA,CASSRGLAGGLRDEQFF,TGTGCCAGCAGCCGGGGACTAGCGGGGGGGCTGCGGGATGAGCAGTTCTTC
NA,TRBJ2-7,TRBV3-1,NA,CASSEGGSGIYEQYF,TGTGCCAGCAGCGAAGGTGGCAGCGGAATCTACGAGCAGTACTTC
NA,TRBJ2-7,TRBV6-5,few,CASSYGTASYEQYF,TGTGCCAGCAGTTACGGGACGGCCTCCTACGAGCAGTACTTC
NA,TRBJ2-1,TRBV11-2,medium-sized,CASSFGRVAYNEQFF,TGTGCCAGCAGCTTCGGCAGGGTGGCCTACAATGAGCAGTTCTTC
NA,TRBJ2-5,TRBV4-3,large,CASSPEGDHQETQYF,TGCGCCAGCAGCCCCGAAGGGGACCACCAAGAGACCCAGTACTTC
NA,TRBJ1-1,TRBV11-3,medium-sized,CASSLDIGGNTEAFF,TGTGCCAGCAGCTTAGACATCGGGGGGAACACTGAAGCTTTCTTT